The TCR beta chain under discussion was sequenced for a study of CD8 T cells in Susac syndrome. CD8+ and CD4+ T cells from blood underwent TCR beta sequencing, which was carried out in a high-throughput format. The individuals used as controls were healthy donors who had been matched for both age and sex. Both CD4+ and CD8+ T cells were negatively isolated, and TEMRA cells underwent FACS enrichment. With random hexamers, reverse transcription was performed on about 0.45 to 1 ug of RNA. An immunoSEQ multiplex PCR generated amplified TCR beta CDR3 products spanning 54 Vbeta and 13 Jbeta. TCRdb independently ran MiXCR on the immunoSEQ multiplex PCR reads; one entry per CDR3 protein. Among under 70,000 distinct CDR3 sequences, more than 90% were seen once, and the ten largest hold approximately 0.2%. The germline V gene has CDR1 SNHLY and CDR2 FYNNEI. The CDR3 sequence is 13 residues long. The V end lost 10 bases, the J end lost 2 bases, and 15 bases lay between the germline ends.

Sequencing input: CD8+ T cells from PBMCs. The TCR comes from a human donor in good health. This chain joins TRBV2 and TRBJ2-7; D may match TRBD1 or TRBD2 (5 bases each). The CDR3 sequence: CANGDGFPYEQYF. CDR3 coding DNA: TGTGCCAACGGGGACGGATTCCCCTACGAGCAGTACTTC.